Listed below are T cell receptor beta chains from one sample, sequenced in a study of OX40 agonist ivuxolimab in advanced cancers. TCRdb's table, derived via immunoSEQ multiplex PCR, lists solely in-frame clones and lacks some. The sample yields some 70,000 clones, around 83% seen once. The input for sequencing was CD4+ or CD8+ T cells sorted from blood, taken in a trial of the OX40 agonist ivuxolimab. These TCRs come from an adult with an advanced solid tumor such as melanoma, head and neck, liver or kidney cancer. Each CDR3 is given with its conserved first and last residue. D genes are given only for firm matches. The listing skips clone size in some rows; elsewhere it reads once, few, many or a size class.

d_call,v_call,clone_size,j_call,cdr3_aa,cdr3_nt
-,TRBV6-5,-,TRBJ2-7,CASSSQRNPYEQYF,TGTGCCAGCAGTTCCCAGCGGAACCCCTACGAGCAGTACTTC
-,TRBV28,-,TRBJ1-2,CASSSDSYGYTF,TGTGCCAGCAGTAGCGACAGCTATGGCTACACCTTC
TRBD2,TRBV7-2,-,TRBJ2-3,CASSFQSGATDTQYF,TGTGCCAGCAGCTTTCAGAGCGGGGCCACAGATACGCAGTATTTT
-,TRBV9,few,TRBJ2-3,CASTPLGGGGTDTQYF,TGTGCCAGCACCCCCCTAGGCGGTGGGGGCACAGATACGCAGTATTTT
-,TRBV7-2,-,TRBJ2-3,CASSLNGQRSTDTQYF,TGTGCCAGCAGCTTAAATGGTCAGCGTAGCACAGATACGCAGTATTTT
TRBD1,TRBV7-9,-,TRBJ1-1,CASSPLTGAITEAFF,TGTGCCAGCAGCCCTCTCACAGGGGCGATCACTGAAGCTTTCTTT
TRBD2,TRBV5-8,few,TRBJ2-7,CASGRVHEQYF,TGTGCCAGCGGGAGGGTCCACGAGCAGTACTTC
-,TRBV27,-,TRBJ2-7,CASSLPGAEQYF,TGTGCCAGCAGTTTGCCGGGAGCCGAGCAGTACTTC
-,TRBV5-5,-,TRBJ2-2,CASSSRGSGELFF,TGTGCCAGCAGCTCCCGTGGGTCCGGGGAGCTGTTTTTT
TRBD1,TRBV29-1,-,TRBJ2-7,CSVEGTGIYEQYF,TGCAGCGTTGAAGGGACAGGGATCTACGAGCAGTACTTC
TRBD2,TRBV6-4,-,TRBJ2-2,CASSRLAGPNTGELFF,TGTGCCAGCAGTAGACTAGCGGGACCTAACACCGGGGAGCTGTTTTTT
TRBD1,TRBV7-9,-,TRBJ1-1,CASSRDSTLNTEAFF,TGTGCCAGCAGCCGGGACAGTACCCTGAACACTGAAGCTTTCTTT
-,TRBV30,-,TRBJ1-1,CAWSVPRGGGNTEAFF,TGTGCCTGGAGTGTCCCCAGGGGAGGGGGGAACACTGAAGCTTTCTTT
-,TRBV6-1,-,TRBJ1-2,CASSVGIGYTF,TGTGCCAGCAGTGTAGGGATTGGCTACACCTTC
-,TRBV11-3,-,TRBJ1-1,CASPLAGKAFF,TGTGCCAGCCCCCTGGCAGGGAAAGCTTTCTTT
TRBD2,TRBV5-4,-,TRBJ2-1,CASSFGSGGRQNEQFF,TGTGCCAGCAGCTTTGGTTCGGGAGGGCGTCAGAATGAGCAGTTCTTC
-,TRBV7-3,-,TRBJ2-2,CASSLRATGELFF,TGTGCCAGCAGCTTAAGAGCCACCGGGGAGCTGTTTTTT
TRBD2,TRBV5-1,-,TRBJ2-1,CASSLEAREMDEQFF,TGCGCCAGCAGCTTGGAGGCGCGGGAGATGGATGAGCAGTTCTTC
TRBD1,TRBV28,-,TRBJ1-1,CASSLLQGMGHTEAFF,TGTGCCAGCAGTTTATTACAGGGGATGGGGCACACTGAAGCTTTCTTT
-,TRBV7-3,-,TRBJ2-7,CASSFGPGGPLSSYEQYF,TGTGCCAGCAGCTTCGGCCCTGGGGGGCCTCTTAGCTCCTACGAGCAGTACTTC
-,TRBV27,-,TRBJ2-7,CASSLSSFGAGRRLYEQYF,TGTGCCAGCAGTTTATCGAGCTTTGGGGCGGGACGGAGACTTTACGAGCAGTACTTC
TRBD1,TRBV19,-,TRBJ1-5,CASSNYGTGVFQPQHF,TGTGCCAGTAGTAATTACGGGACAGGGGTCTTTCAGCCCCAGCATTTT
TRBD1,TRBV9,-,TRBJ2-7,CASSGKGTGGSYEQYF,TGTGCCAGCAGCGGAAAAGGGACAGGGGGCTCCTACGAGCAGTACTTC
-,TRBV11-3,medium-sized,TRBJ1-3,CASSLGPPTSGNTIYF,TGTGCCAGCAGCTTGGGACCGCCGACCTCTGGAAACACCATATATTTT
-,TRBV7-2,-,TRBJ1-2,CASSRRYDGYTF,TGTGCCAGCAGCCGACGGTACGACGGCTACACCTTC
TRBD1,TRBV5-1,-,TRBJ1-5,CASSPDRGPNQPQHF,TGCGCCAGCAGCCCGGACAGGGGGCCCAATCAGCCCCAGCATTTT
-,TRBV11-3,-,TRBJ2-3,CASSPTRGTDTQYF,TGTGCCAGCAGCCCCACCCGGGGAACAGATACGCAGTATTTT
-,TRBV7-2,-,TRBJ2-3,CASSLGTDTQYF,TGTGCCAGCAGCTTAGGGACAGATACGCAGTATTTT
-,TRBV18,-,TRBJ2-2,CASSPDRTNTGELFF,TGTGCCAGCTCACCTGACAGGACGAACACCGGGGAGCTGTTTTTT
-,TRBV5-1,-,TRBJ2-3,CASSDGQPSTDTQYF,TGCGCCAGCAGCGATGGACAGCCTAGCACAGATACGCAGTATTTT
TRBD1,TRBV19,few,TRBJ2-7,CASSTSAGGVEEQYF,TGTGCCAGTAGTACCTCGGCAGGGGGCGTTGAAGAGCAGTACTTC
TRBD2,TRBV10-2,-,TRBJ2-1,CASSPQLAGGPSEQFF,TGCGCCAGCAGTCCCCAACTAGCGGGAGGGCCTAGTGAGCAGTTCTTC
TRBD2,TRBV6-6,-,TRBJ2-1,CASSYGGEARGEQFF,TGTGCCAGCAGTTACGGGGGGGAGGCTCGGGGTGAGCAGTTCTTC